This passage covers 17 T cell receptor beta chains from one sample sequenced in a study of neurological immune-mediated disorders. TCRdb passed the 5' RACE reads through MiXCR, listing each CDR3 protein once. The sample has approximately 58,000 distinct CDR3 sequences, approximately 10% seen once. The sequencing input was PBMCs. These receptors were taken from a man aged 55 to 70 in good health.

This clonotype was recorded at least ten times. The chain recombines TRBV9 with TRBJ2-2, with 9 bases identical to TRBD2. CDR1 SGDLS and CDR2 YYNGEE come from the germline V gene. V lost 4 bases to trimming and J lost 7 bases; unmatched junction nucleotides: 5. The CDR3 is 14 residues long. The CDR3 reads CASSFQRGDGELFF. In DNA form, the CDR3 reads TGTGCCAGCAGCTTCCAGCGGGGGGACGGGGAGCTGTTTTTT.

V is TRBV25-1 and J is TRBJ2-7, with D perhaps matching TRBD1 (6 bases). Trimming took 3 bases from V and 5 from J, leaving 14 bases between them. Germline loops: CDR1 MGHDK, CDR2 SYGVNS. The CDR3 loop spans 14 amino acids. This CDR3 is CASSDRQVVNEQYF. The CDR3 DNA is TGTGCCAGCAGTGACAGACAGGTGGTCAACGAGCAGTACTTC.

At least ten counts were recorded for this clonotype. This chain uses TRBV12-3 or TRBV12-4 with TRBJ1-2; a possible D gene is TRBD1 (6 bases). The V and J ends lost 6 bases and 3 bases respectively, with 20 bases between them. The CDR3 length is 16 residues. The DNA of the CDR3 is TGTGCCAGCAGCCCCTACGGGGGGGCGAACTACTATGGCTACACCTTC. This sequence encodes CASSPYGGANYYGYTF.

This clonotype was seen at least ten times. This chain joins TRBV7-2 and TRBJ1-2, with unresolved D. This CDR3 is 13 amino acids long. Germline lookup yields CDR1 SGHTA and CDR2 FQGNSA. Between the trimmed V and J ends, which lost 8 bases and 3 bases, there was a span of 13 bases. The CDR3 spells CASGREADYGYTF. CDR3 nucleotide sequence: TGTGCCAGCGGAAGGGAGGCGGACTATGGCTACACCTTC.

This clonotype was counted ten times or more. The chain uses TRBV2 and TRBJ1-1; D gene ambiguous. The germline V gene encodes CDR1 SNHLY and CDR2 FYNNEI. This CDR3 is built from 15 residues. V was pared by 5 bases and J by 4 bases, with 17 bases between. This CDR3 reads CASSQRADRGTEAFF. CDR3 coding DNA: TGTGCCAGCAGTCAAAGGGCAGATCGGGGCACTGAAGCTTTCTTT.

V usage is TRBV3-1 and J usage is TRBJ2-3; D unresolved. The germline CDR1 and CDR2 sequences are LGHDT and YNNKEL (reference sequence). V was cut by 1 base and J by 0 bases, with 5 bases left in between. The CDR3 loop spans 14 amino acids. The CDR3 nucleotides are TGTGCCAGCAGCCAAGGAGGAAGCACAGATACGCAGTATTTT. Its translation: CASSQGGSTDTQYF.

Ten or more counts support this clonotype. The chain joins TRBV12-3 or TRBV12-4 to TRBJ1-6; the match to TRBD1 covers 11 bases. The CDR3 totals 15 residues. The V segment lost 5 bases and the J segment 6 bases; nucleotides outside the gene matches: 3. The CDR3 region is CASSPGTGGNSPLHF. The CDR3 nucleotides are TGTGCCAGCAGTCCCGGGACAGGGGGTAATTCACCCCTCCACTTT.

This clonotype has at least ten counts. This chain joins TRBV7-2 and TRBJ2-2; 8 nucleotides align to TRBD1. With 5 bases clipped from V and 3 bases from J, the junction kept 2 bases outside the gene matches. The length of the CDR3 is 14 residues. Germline V lookup: CDR1 SGHTA, CDR2 FQGNSA. The CDR3 reads CASSTGQDTGELFF. In DNA form, the CDR3 reads TGTGCCAGCAGCACGGGACAGGACACCGGGGAGCTGTTTTTT.

This clonotype turned up a few times. The gene calls are TRBV6-2 or TRBV6-3 and TRBJ1-3; D is unresolved. V lost 5 bases to trimming and J lost 1 base, with 6 bases between them. This CDR3 has 13 amino acids. CDR1 MNHEY and CDR2 SVGEGT come from the germline V gene. This CDR3 is CASSQTSGNTIYF. The CDR3, as DNA: TGTGCCAGCAGTCAGACATCTGGAAACACCATATATTTT.

This clonotype was detected ten times or more. This chain links TRBV20-1 with TRBJ1-2; no definite D call. Germline V gene data show CDR1 as DFQATT and CDR2 as SNEGSKA (reference sequence). The CDR3 covers 13 residues. V was clipped by 4 bases and J by 5 bases, with 14 bases between them. CDR3 sequence (DNA): TGCAGTGCTACCACCCCGAGCCGGTATGGCTACACCTTC. It is translated as CSATTPSRYGYTF.

In its sample, this clonotype was seen many times. The rearrangement links TRBV4-3 to TRBJ1-1, with D unresolved. Germline CDR1 LGHNA, CDR2 YSLEER. Trimming took 2 bases from V and 4 from J, leaving 8 bases between them. This CDR3 contains 13 residues. CDR3 nucleotide sequence: TGCGCCAGCAGCCAAAGGGTATCCACTGAAGCTTTCTTT. It specifies CASSQRVSTEAFF.

This clonotype was recorded many times. The chain combines TRBV11-2 with TRBJ2-3; 7 bases map to TRBD1. This CDR3 contains 12 residues. CDR1 is SGHAT and CDR2 is FQNNGV in the germline V gene. J gave up 6 bases and V 6 bases, and 3 bases lay outside the gene matches. The CDR3 here is CASSPTGDTQYF. CDR3 DNA sequence: TGTGCCAGCAGTCCGACAGGGGATACGCAGTATTTT.

This clonotype was picked up many times. The DNA of the CDR3 is TGTGCCAGCAGTGTCGGGTCCAACACTGAAGCTTTCTTT. The encoded protein is CASSVGSNTEAFF. V gene TRBV12-3 or TRBV12-4 combines with J gene TRBJ1-1; D unresolved. This CDR3 contains 13 residues. Trimming left V 5 bases short and J 2 bases short, with 9 bases between.

Ten or more counts support this clonotype. The chain combines TRBV7-2 with TRBJ2-1; 8 bases fit TRBD2. Germline CDR1 reads SGHTA; CDR2 reads FQGNSA. There are 15 residues in the CDR3. V was clipped by 7 bases and J by 5 bases; unmatched bases: 10. CDR3 DNA: TGTGCCAGCACCCCATGGCGGGGGGAAAACAATGAGCAGTTCTTC. Its translation: CASTPWRGENNEQFF.

This clonotype was recorded many times. This chain joins TRBV6-6 and TRBJ2-7; D unresolved. From germline, CDR1 is MNHNY and CDR2 SVGAGI (reference sequence). V lost 9 bases and J 5 bases, leaving 11 bases between the germline ends. The CDR3 loop spans 11 amino acids. The CDR3 sequence: CASGLSDEQYF. In DNA, the CDR3 is TGTGCCAGTGGATTGTCCGACGAGCAGTACTTC.

This clonotype appeared many times. The CDR3 loop is CSARDRAGNSYEQYF. The CDR3 DNA is TGCAGTGCTAGAGATAGGGCAGGGAATTCCTACGAGCAGTACTTC. The chain has TRBV20-1 and TRBJ2-7; TRBD1 might be the D (5 bases). CDR1 and CDR2 (germline): DFQATT, SNEGSKA (reference sequence). The CDR3 sequence is 15 residues long. V lost 0 bases to trimming and J lost 1 base, with 13 bases between them.

Ten or more counts support this clonotype. The chain carries TRBV7-2 and TRBJ2-3; 12 positions match TRBD2. This CDR3 comprises 17 residues. CDR1 is SGHTA and CDR2 is FQGNSA in the germline V gene. V gave up 4 bases and J gave up 2 bases; unmatched junction bases: 7. The CDR3 sequence is CASSSSLAGGHTDTQYF. DNA for the CDR3: TGTGCCAGCAGCTCCTCACTAGCGGGGGGCCACACAGATACGCAGTATTTT.